The 18 T cell receptor beta chains below come from one sample, sequenced in a study of CD8 T cells in ankylosing spondylitis. In TCRdb, the 5' RACE reads were re-called with MiXCR into one record per CDR3 protein. Among about 200,000 distinct CDR3 sequences, roughly 13% were seen once, and the ten largest hold more than 15%. The specimen was blood, either unsorted or a sorted T cell fraction (not recorded which). These receptors all come from a male donor with ankylosing spondylitis or in good health (not recorded which).

J is TRBJ2-1 and V is TRBV6-1, with 9 nucleotides matching TRBD2. This CDR3 region has 15 residues. Germline lookup yields CDR1 MNHNS and CDR2 SASEGT. Unmatched junction bases numbered 6, after V lost 6 bases and J lost 3 bases. The CDR3 reads CASSFSGSGYNEQFF. The DNA of the CDR3 is TGTGCCAGCAGCTTTAGCGGGAGTGGCTACAATGAGCAGTTCTTC.

A few counts support this clonotype. This chain connects TRBV7-2 to TRBJ1-6; no clear D. V was trimmed by 5 bases and J by 9 bases, leaving 20 bases between them. The CDR3 is made up of 16 amino acids. Germline V gives CDR1 SGHTA, CDR2 FQGNSA. The CDR3 sequence is CASSPRTPSWGSPLHF. As DNA, the CDR3 is TGTGCCAGCAGCCCCCGCACTCCATCTTGGGGTTCACCCCTCCACTTT. Drawing the rest from reference TRBV7-2 and TRBJ1-6, the complete variable domain is GAGVSQSPSNKVTEKGKDVELRCDPISGHTALYWYRQSLGQGLEFLIYFQGNSAPDKSGLPSDRFSAERTGGSVSTLTIQRTQQEDSAVYLCASSPRTPSWGSPLHFGNGTRLTVT.

This clonotype has a handful of counts. This CDR3 is CASSLYLGGDTQYF. The CDR3 DNA sequence: TGTGCCAGCAGCCTATACCTGGGAGGAGATACGCAGTATTTT. The chain links TRBV7-9 to TRBJ2-3; TRBD2 is a possible D gene (6 bases). The CDR3 is 14 amino acids. The V and J ends lost 5 bases and 5 bases respectively, with 14 bases between them. Germline CDR1 SEHNR, CDR2 FQNEAQ (reference sequence).

The chain is built from TRBV5-1 and TRBJ2-7, with D perhaps TRBD1 (5 bases). Germline V CDR1 and CDR2: SGHRS, YFSETQ. Trimming removed 0 bases from V and 3 bases from J, with 10 bases in between. This CDR3 region has 14 residues. The CDR3 loop is CASSLEGVIYEQYF. The CDR3 DNA reads TGCGCCAGCAGCTTGGAAGGGGTAATCTACGAGCAGTACTTC.

The chain employs TRBV7-9 and TRBJ1-3; D unclear. The germline gives CDR1 SEHNR, CDR2 FQNEAQ (reference sequence). The CDR3 has 15 residues. Trimming removed 1 base from V and 0 bases from J, with 7 bases in between. CDR3 sequence (DNA): TGTGCCAGCAGCTTAGAGACACTCTCTGGAAACACCATATATTTT. It encodes CASSLETLSGNTIYF.

This chain joins TRBV6-5 and TRBJ1-1; D call uncertain. The V gene's germline CDR1 is MNHEY and CDR2 SVGAGI. This CDR3 contains 12 residues. V lost 0 bases, J lost 8 bases, and 7 bases lay in between. CDR3 region: CASSYSSGEAFF. The DNA of the CDR3 is TGTGCCAGCAGTTACTCGAGTGGGGAAGCTTTCTTT.

This clonotype came up many times. The rearrangement uses TRBV25-1 and TRBJ2-1; 12 nucleotides line up with TRBD2. Germline values: CDR1 MGHDK, CDR2 SYGVNS. CDR3 length: 16 amino acids. V trimming: 5 bases; J trimming: 3 bases; junction bases outside the gene matches: 5. The DNA for the CDR3 is TGTGCCAGCAGTTCGTGGACTAGCGGGGACTACAATGAGCAGTTCTTC. This encodes CASSSWTSGDYNEQFF.

This clonotype was observed many times. J is TRBJ2-7 and V is TRBV5-1; TRBD1 matches 8 bases. The CDR3 is 14 residues long. Per the germline V gene, CDR1 is SGHRS and CDR2 is YFSETQ. Trimming took 0 bases from V and 6 from J; bases not matched to a gene: 5. The CDR3 is CASSLVDRESEQYF. CDR3 nucleotides: TGCGCCAGCAGCTTGGTGGACAGGGAAAGCGAGCAGTACTTC.

This clonotype was recorded at least ten times. V gene TRBV25-1 combines with J gene TRBJ2-2; 9 bases match TRBD2. CDR3 length equals 18 residues. Trimming at V came to 1 base and at J to 0 bases, leaving 6 bases not matched to a gene. In germline, CDR1 is MGHDK, CDR2 SYGVNS. The CDR3 sequence is CASSELGSGRPNTGELFF. The CDR3 DNA reads as TGTGCCAGCAGTGAATTGGGTAGCGGGAGACCGAACACCGGGGAGCTGTTTTTT. Complete variable domain (other parts from reference TRBV25-1 and TRBJ2-2): EADIYQTPRYLVIGTGKKITLECSQTMGHDKMYWYQQDPGMELHLIHYSYGVNSTEKGDLSSESTVSRIRTEHFPLTLESARPSHTSQYLCASSELGSGRPNTGELFFGEGSRLTVL.

The chain recombines TRBV6-1 with TRBJ2-7, with 9 bases aligning to TRBD2. Trimming removed 3 bases from V and 2 bases from J; junction bases left unmatched: 5. Germline CDR1 reads MNHNS; CDR2 reads SASEGT. The CDR3 runs 15 residues. CDR3 coding DNA: TGTGCCAGCAGTGACATAGCGGGGGTAACCTACGAGCAGTACTTC. This gives the protein CASSDIAGVTYEQYF.

The V and J genes are TRBV7-9 and TRBJ2-7; no reliable D call. Trimming left V 2 bases short and J 0 bases short, with 8 bases between. Germline-derived CDR1 and CDR2 are SEHNR and FQNEAQ (reference sequence). The CDR3 contains 14 residues. CDR3 loop: CASSLNGSSYEQYF. The CDR3 region has the DNA TGTGCCAGCAGCTTAAACGGAAGCTCCTACGAGCAGTACTTC.

Only a few counts were recorded for this clonotype. This is likely a read error, given that the CDR3 carries no conserved phenylalanine or tryptophan at its end. No DNA is shown, since the ends of the CDR3 on it are uncertain; the CDR3 is the one TCRdb lists. The chain has TRBV5-6 and TRBJ2-7. Per germline, CDR1 SGHDT and CDR2 YYEEEE. The CDR3 region is 12 residues in length, termini included. The CDR3 loop reads CASSSYSSLVIL.

This chain connects TRBV10-3 to TRBJ2-3; D possibly uses TRBD1 or TRBD2 (5 bases each). V shed 8 bases and J shed 2 bases, with 14 bases lying between them. Looked up from germline, CDR1 is ENHRY and CDR2 is SYGVKD. The CDR3 is 14 amino acids. CDR3: CAIAERGITDTQYF. DNA of the CDR3: TGTGCCATCGCTGAGAGGGGAATCACAGATACGCAGTATTTT.

The chain couples TRBV7-9 to TRBJ1-2; no reliable D call. V gave up 5 bases and J gave up 8 bases, with 15 bases separating them. The CDR3 extends over 13 amino acids. Germline lookup yields CDR1 SEHNR and CDR2 FQNEAQ (reference sequence). CDR3 nucleotides: TGTGCCAGCAGCCCCTCCAACCTAGACGGCTACACCTTC. Translated: CASSPSNLDGYTF.

The DNA for the CDR3 is TGCGCCAGCAGTGAAGGTGGGGTTCCCACGCAGTATTTT. Translation: CASSEGGVPTQYF. The chain uses TRBV10-1 and TRBJ2-3; no firm D call. This CDR3 is 13 amino acids long. V was cut by 3 bases and J by 9 bases, with 13 bases left in between. CDR1 is WNHNN, CDR2 SYGVQD, per germline (reference sequence).

The chain is built from TRBV7-9 and TRBJ2-7, with 9 bases that match TRBD2. Unmatched junction bases numbered 12, after V lost 5 bases and J lost 4 bases. The CDR3 is 16 residues long. Germline V lookup: CDR1 SEHNR, CDR2 FQNEAQ (reference sequence). The CDR3 sequence is CASSALRSGGLYEQYF. CDR3 DNA: TGTGCCAGCAGCGCGCTCCGAAGCGGGGGGTTGTACGAGCAGTACTTC.

J is TRBJ1-6 and V is TRBV13; D unresolved. Germline values: CDR1 PRHDT, CDR2 FYEKMQ (reference sequence). The ends were cut back, 4 bases at V and 7 bases at J, with 11 bases in the middle. This CDR3 has 14 amino acids. The CDR3 DNA reads TGTGCCAGCAGCTATGACCTGGCGAATTCACCCCTCCACTTT. Amino acids: CASSYDLANSPLHF.

This clonotype was observed a handful of times. The rearrangement joins TRBV27 to TRBJ2-3, with 8 nucleotides matching TRBD2. V lost 7 bases, J lost 4 bases, and 4 bases stayed unmatched. This CDR3 contains 13 residues. Germline CDR1 reads MNHEY; CDR2 reads SMNVEV (reference sequence). The CDR3 DNA reads TGTGCCAGCAAAGCGGGGGCCTCAGATACGCAGTATTTT. It specifies CASKAGASDTQYF.